The 5 T cell receptor beta chains below were found in one sample sequenced in a study of OX40 agonist ivuxolimab in advanced cancers. Produced via immunoSEQ multiplex PCR; TCRdb's table is partial and in-frame only. The data hold approximately 54,000 clones, with 75% to 95% observed a single time. This specimen consisted of CD4+ or CD8+ T cells sorted from blood, obtained in a trial of the OX40 agonist ivuxolimab. The receptors stem from an adult with an advanced solid tumor such as melanoma, head and neck, liver or kidney cancer.

This sequence joins TRBV15 and TRBJ2-7; TRBD2 matches at 7 bases. Germline CDR1 and CDR2: LNHNV and YYDKDF (reference sequence). This CDR3 has 12 residues. Trimming took 8 bases from V and 0 from J; bases not matched to a gene: 1. In DNA, the CDR3 is TGTGCCACCGGACTAGGCTCCTACGAGCAGTACTTC. The encoded protein is CATGLGSYEQYF.

V usage is TRBV23-1 and J usage is TRBJ1-5; 9 bases align to TRBD1. TRBV23-1 is reported as an ORF; its role is uncertain. V lost 4 bases, J lost 7 bases, and 8 bases stayed unmatched. The CDR3 runs 15 residues. CDR3 in DNA: TGCGCCAGCAGTCCCCCTCGGGGACAGGGCCAGCCCCAGCATTTT. This gives the protein CASSPPRGQGQPQHF.

In its sample, this clone was seen once. V is TRBV5-4 and J is TRBJ2-7, with 8 bases fitting TRBD1. Germline CDR1 is SGHNT and CDR2 is YYREEE (reference sequence). V shed 2 bases, J shed 3 bases, and the junction held 10 bases outside the gene matches. This CDR3 is built from 16 residues. The CDR3 loop reads CASSFGRGQGSYEQYF. In DNA form, the CDR3 reads TGTGCCAGCAGCTTTGGCCGCGGACAGGGAAGCTACGAGCAGTACTTC.

This clone was recorded once. This chain uses TRBV7-9 with TRBJ2-1; D is undetermined. The germline gives CDR1 SEHNR, CDR2 FQNEAQ (reference sequence). Trimming pared 5 bases from V and 0 bases from J, leaving 11 bases between. CDR3 length: 15 residues. The CDR3 nucleotides read TGTGCCAGCAGCGGTGAGCCAAGCTCCTACAATGAGCAGTTCTTC. This encodes CASSGEPSSYNEQFF.

The chain combines TRBV9 with TRBJ1-2; maybe TRBD1 (5 bases). V lost 0 bases to trimming and J lost 3 bases, with 24 bases between them. The length of the CDR3 is 19 residues. The germline gives CDR1 SGDLS, CDR2 YYNGEE. The CDR3 sequence: CASSVDTGTGLGVDYGYTF. The CDR3 DNA is TGTGCCAGCAGCGTAGATACGGGTACAGGCTTGGGGGTTGACTATGGCTACACCTTC.